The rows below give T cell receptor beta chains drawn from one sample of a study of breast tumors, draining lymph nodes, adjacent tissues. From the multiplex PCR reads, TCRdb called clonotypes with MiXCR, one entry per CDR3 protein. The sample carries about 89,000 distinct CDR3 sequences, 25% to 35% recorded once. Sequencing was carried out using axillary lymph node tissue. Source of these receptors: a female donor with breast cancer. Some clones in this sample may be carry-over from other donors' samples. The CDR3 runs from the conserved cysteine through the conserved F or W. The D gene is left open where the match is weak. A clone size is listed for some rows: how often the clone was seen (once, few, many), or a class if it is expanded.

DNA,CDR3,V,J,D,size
TGTGCCAGCAGCGTAGGCGGGAGCCGAAATGAGCAGTTCTTC,CASSVGGSRNEQFF,TRBV9,TRBJ2-1,TRBD2,-
TGTGCCAGCAGTTCCCCGGGGAACTATGGCTACACCTTC,CASSSPGNYGYTF,TRBV6-5,TRBJ1-2,-,many
TGTGCCAGCACGCCACAGGGGGAAGAGACCCAGTACTTC,CASTPQGEETQYF,TRBV11-3,TRBJ2-5,TRBD1,many
TGTGCCAGCAGTCCCGTTAGCGGGAGAGGGAAAGAGACCCAGTACTTC,CASSPVSGRGKETQYF,TRBV6-1,TRBJ2-5,TRBD2,-
TGCGCCAGCAGCGAAGGGACAGGGGGCTTTTCACCCCTCCACTTT,CASSEGTGGFSPLHF,TRBV5-1,TRBJ1-6,TRBD1,many
TGTGCCAGCAGGGACAGTTTGAACACCGGGGAGCTGTTTTTT,CASRDSLNTGELFF,TRBV28,TRBJ2-2,-,many
TGCGCCAGCAGCTTTGGGACTAGCGGGAGTGAGCAGTTCTTC,CASSFGTSGSEQFF,TRBV4-3,TRBJ2-1,TRBD2,-
TGTGCCAGCAGCCGTGCCGGGACTGCCCTCTACGAGCAGTACTTC,CASSRAGTALYEQYF,TRBV11-1,TRBJ2-7,-,many
TGCAGTGCTAGAGACAGGGGCCCCTCCTCCAATGAGCAGTTCTTC,CSARDRGPSSNEQFF,TRBV20-1,TRBJ2-1,-,-
TGTGCCAGCAACCCACGGATTCGGGCCTATGGCTACACCTTC,CASNPRIRAYGYTF,TRBV6-1,TRBJ1-2,-,many
TGCAGTGCGAGGACGGGACTAGCGGGAGATACGCAGTATTTT,CSARTGLAGDTQYF,TRBV20-1,TRBJ2-3,TRBD2,-
TGTGCCAGCATACCCCGGCAGGGAAAAAATGGCTACACCTTC,CASIPRQGKNGYTF,TRBV28,TRBJ1-2,-,many
TGTGCCAGCAGCAAGGGGGGGGACCCGCGTCAAGAGACCCAGTACTTC,CASSKGGDPRQETQYF,TRBV5-4,TRBJ2-5,-,few
TGCAGTGCTTCTACCAGACTAGCGGGGGGAGAGCAGTTCTTC,CSASTRLAGGEQFF,TRBV20-1,TRBJ2-1,TRBD2,many
TGTGCCAGCAGTGAATCCCCTTACGAGCAGTACTTC,CASSESPYEQYF,TRBV2,TRBJ2-7,-,few